Following are 24 T cell receptor beta chains from one sample sequenced in a study of T cell responses to AZD1222 COVID-19 vaccine. Assay: immunoSEQ multiplex PCR; the TCRdb copy retains only in-frame clones and omits some. In the table there are over 140,000 clones, 80% to 95% of which are singletons. The starting material was peripheral blood, obtained 28 days after the second AZD1222 dose. These receptors were collected from an adult who received the AZD1222 COVID-19 vaccine.

The J gene is TRBJ2-7, the V gene TRBV11-2, with 7 bases that match TRBD1. Trimming removed 2 bases from V and 1 base from J; junction bases left unmatched: 5. CDR1 SGHAT and CDR2 FQNNGV come from the germline V gene. This CDR3 has 15 amino acids. The CDR3 bases are TGTGCCAGCAGCTTATATGGGACAGCTTCCTACGAGCAGTACTTC. Its protein product is CASSLYGTASYEQYF.

V gene TRBV6-6 combines with J gene TRBJ1-2; D is unresolved. The germline V gene encodes CDR1 MNHNY and CDR2 SVGAGI (reference sequence). Trimming pared 5 bases from V and 3 bases from J, leaving 16 bases between. CDR3 length: 15 residues. CDR3: CASSTSQVVDYGYTF. The CDR3 DNA reads as TGTGCCAGCAGTACCTCCCAGGTCGTGGACTATGGCTACACCTTC.

CDR3 in DNA: TGTGCCAGCAGTGTTTTCCGGGAGGTAGCTTTCTTT. This sequence encodes CASSVFREVAFF. This chain uses TRBV28 with TRBJ1-1; no firm D call. CDR1 and CDR2 from the germline V gene are MDHEN and SYDVKM. Trimming removed 5 bases from V and 10 bases from J, with 14 bases in between. There are 12 residues in the CDR3. Full variable domain (missing parts from reference TRBV28 and TRBJ1-1): DVKVTQSSRYLVKRTGEKVFLECVQDMDHENMFWYRQDPGLGLRLIYFSYDVKMKEKGDIPEGYSVSREKKERFSLILESASTNQTSMYLCASSVFREVAFFGQGTRLTVV.

The V and J genes are TRBV24-1 and TRBJ2-2, with 7 bases identical to TRBD1. Germline loops: CDR1 KGHDR, CDR2 SFDVKD. The CDR3 is 12 residues long. The junction had 4 bases not matched to a gene; V was cut back by 12 bases and J by 4 bases. CDR3 sequence reads: CASGQATGELFF. Written as DNA, the CDR3 is TGTGCCTCTGGACAGGCCACCGGGGAGCTGTTTTTT.

The chain couples TRBV19 to TRBJ1-1; TRBD1 matches 7 bases. Germline V gene sequence: CDR1 LNHDA, CDR2 SQIVND (reference sequence). V dropped 5 bases and J dropped 11; count of bases not matched to a gene: 11. The CDR3 loop spans 13 amino acids. The CDR3, as DNA: TGTGCCAGTAGTGGCCGCGACAGGGCATCGGCTTTCTTT. This gives the protein CASSGRDRASAFF.

The rearrangement links TRBV29-1 to TRBJ2-1, with D unclear. The CDR3 is 13 amino acids. The V end lost 4 bases, the J end lost 8 bases, and 15 bases lay between the germline ends. Germline values: CDR1 SQVTM, CDR2 ANQGSEA. The CDR3 region has the DNA TGCAGCGTTGGTAGGGCGCCAGTCGATGAGCAGTTCTTC. It translates to CSVGRAPVDEQFF.

The rearrangement links TRBV7-2 to TRBJ1-2, with 8 nucleotides matching TRBD1. The CDR3 is 14 residues long. With V trimmed by 5 bases and J by 7 bases, 9 bases remained unmatched. The germline V gene encodes CDR1 SGHTA and CDR2 FQGNSA. CDR3 sequence (DNA): TGTGCCAGCAGCACGTGGGCACAGGGGGGTGGCTACACCTTC. It translates to CASSTWAQGGGYTF.

The genes are TRBV21-1 and TRBJ1-3. TRBV21-1 is given as a pseudogene. CDR3 length equals 18 residues. This chain's CDR3 is CASSKGVLQKPPGNTIYF. Here the CDR3 DNA reads TGTGCCAGCAGCAAAGGGGTACTCCAAAAACCCCCTGGAAACACCATATATTTT.

The chain is built from TRBV28 and TRBJ2-7; D unclear. Per the germline V gene, CDR1 is MDHEN and CDR2 is SYDVKM. V lost 5 bases and J 2 bases, leaving 10 bases between the germline ends. The CDR3 totals 13 residues. CDR3 residues: CASSPQVPYEQYF. CDR3 in DNA: TGTGCCAGCAGTCCCCAAGTGCCCTACGAGCAGTACTTC.

The chain joins TRBV7-3 to TRBJ2-1; the D is unclear. The CDR3 is 13 residues long. The germline CDR1 and CDR2 sequences are SGHTA and FQGTGA. Trimming removed 3 bases at V and 5 bases at J, with 8 bases between. DNA for the CDR3: TGTGCCAGCAGCTTCGGGTACGACAATGAGCAGTTCTTC. Translated: CASSFGYDNEQFF.

This chain's CDR3 is CASSFPPGNTIYF. The CDR3 coding sequence is TGTGCCAGCAGCTTCCCTCCTGGAAACACCATATATTTT. The chain links TRBV7-9 to TRBJ1-3; no clear D gene. Trimming left V 3 bases short and J 2 bases short, with 5 bases between. The V gene's germline CDR1 is SEHNR and CDR2 FQNEAQ (reference sequence). This CDR3 is 13 amino acids long.

The chain couples TRBV2 to TRBJ1-3; no clear D. This CDR3 comprises 15 residues. CDR1 SNHLY and CDR2 FYNNEI come from the germline V gene. Trimming pared 1 base from V and 2 bases from J, leaving 9 bases between. The CDR3 loop reads CASSEGPRTGNTIYF. As DNA, the CDR3 is TGTGCCAGCAGTGAAGGGCCTAGGACTGGAAACACCATATATTTT.

The chain couples TRBV2 to TRBJ1-2; no clear D. The CDR3 has 15 amino acids. CDR1 is SNHLY and CDR2 is FYNNEI in the germline V gene. Between the trimmed V and J ends, which lost 0 bases and 4 bases, there was a span of 12 bases. CDR3 residues: CASSEARSHTYGYTF. Here the CDR3 DNA reads TGTGCCAGCAGTGAAGCCCGCTCTCACACCTATGGCTACACCTTC.

This chain joins TRBV5-1 and TRBJ1-1, with D maybe TRBD1 (6 bases). Germline-derived CDR1 and CDR2 are SGHRS and YFSETQ. Trimming took off 4 bases at V and 7 bases at J, with 14 bases between the two ends. The CDR3 totals 13 residues. The CDR3 sequence: CASSPDRLSEAFF. The CDR3 DNA is TGCGCCAGCAGCCCAGACAGGCTCAGTGAAGCTTTCTTT. The full variable domain, rest sourced from reference TRBV5-1 and TRBJ1-1, is KAGVTQTPRYLIKTRGQQVTLSCSPISGHRSVSWYQQTPGQGLQFLFEYFSETQRNKGNFPGRFSGRQFSNSRSEMNVSTLELGDSALYLCASSPDRLSEAFFGQGTRLTVV.

The chain uses TRBV29-1 and TRBJ1-1; 8 bases are shared with TRBD1. The CDR3 runs 15 residues. Germline assignment: CDR1 SQVTM and CDR2 ANQGSEA. V lost 1 base and J lost 5; bases outside the gene matches: 9. In DNA form, the CDR3 reads TGCAGCGTTGAAGCTTGGACAGGGAGGAAAACTGAAGCTTTCTTT. Translation: CSVEAWTGRKTEAFF.

The CDR3 DNA reads as TGCGCCAGCAGACAAGACGGGGTGGCTGGAGATACGCAGTATTTT. Amino acids: CASRQDGVAGDTQYF. The V and J genes are TRBV5-1 and TRBJ2-3, with D perhaps matching TRBD2 (5 bases). V was cut by 5 bases and J by 5 bases, with 18 bases left in between. This CDR3 region has 15 residues. CDR1 and CDR2 (germline): SGHRS, YFSETQ.

The rearrangement joins TRBV11-2 to TRBJ2-1, with TRBD2 matching 12 bases. This CDR3 comprises 15 residues. The J segment lost 10 bases and the V segment lost 6 bases, leaving 10 bases of the junction unmatched. Germline V gene data show CDR1 as SGHAT and CDR2 as FQNNGV. Here the CDR3 DNA reads TGTGCCAGCAGTTGGACTAGCGGGGTACGGGGAGAGCAGTTCTTC. Translated, it gives CASSWTSGVRGEQFF.

Only one count was recorded for this clone. The V and J genes are TRBV19 and TRBJ1-5; tentatively, D is TRBD1 (5 bases). CDR3 length: 12 amino acids. Germline-derived CDR1 and CDR2 are LNHDA and SQIVND (reference sequence). V gave up 7 bases and J gave up 7 bases, with 11 bases separating them. The CDR3 protein is CASNERDQPQHF. CDR3 sequence (DNA): TGTGCCAGTAATGAAAGGGACCAGCCCCAGCATTTT.

This clone showed up just once. The genes are TRBV4-2 and TRBJ1-4; D is ambiguous. CDR3 length: 16 residues. CDR1 and CDR2 (germline): LGHNA, YNFKEQ. The V end was cut by 0 bases, the J end by 0 bases, with 8 bases between. This CDR3 is CASSQDWDATNEKLFF. CDR3 nucleotides: TGTGCCAGCAGCCAAGATTGGGATGCAACTAATGAAAAACTGTTTTTT.

The chain recombines TRBV27 with TRBJ1-4; D might be TRBD1 (6 bases). Germline loops: CDR1 MNHEY, CDR2 SMNVEV (reference sequence). The CDR3 is made up of 14 amino acids. The ends were cut back, 3 bases at V and 5 bases at J, with 10 bases in the middle. CDR3 protein: CASSFLGQNEKLFF. In DNA form, the CDR3 reads TGTGCCAGCAGTTTCTTAGGACAGAATGAAAAACTGTTTTTT.

This rearrangement joins TRBV9 to TRBJ2-2, with D perhaps TRBD2 (5 bases). The germline gives CDR1 SGDLS, CDR2 YYNGEE. This CDR3 has 14 amino acids. Trimming stripped 4 bases from V and 6 bases from J, with 13 bases between. CDR3 residues: CASSPRPGAGELFF. The CDR3 DNA sequence: TGTGCCAGCAGCCCTCGACCCGGGGCCGGGGAGCTGTTTTTT.

CDR3 residues: CASSSQTGGYNEQFF. CDR3 DNA sequence: TGCGCCAGCAGCTCCCAGACAGGGGGCTACAATGAGCAGTTCTTC. The rearrangement joins TRBV5-1 to TRBJ2-1; 9 nucleotides line up with TRBD1. With V trimmed by 3 bases and J by 3 bases, 4 bases remained unmatched. From germline, CDR1 is SGHRS and CDR2 YFSETQ. This CDR3 spans 15 amino acids.

The chain uses TRBV19 and TRBJ1-1; D gene uncertain. Trimming removed 4 bases at V and 7 bases at J, with 10 bases between. CDR1 and CDR2 (germline): LNHDA, SQIVND (reference sequence). The CDR3 sequence is 12 residues long. As DNA, the CDR3 is TGTGCCAGTAGTACTACATTGGGTGAAGCTTTCTTT. Translating it yields CASSTTLGEAFF. The whole variable domain, filled in from reference TRBV19 and TRBJ1-1, reads DGGITQSPKYLFRKEGQNVTLSCEQNLNHDAMYWYRQDPGQGLRLIYYSQIVNDFQKGDIAEGYSVSREKKESFPLTVTSAQKNPTAFYLCASSTTLGEAFFGQGTRLTVV.

The V gene is TRBV19, the J gene TRBJ1-2, with D hard to call. Deletions cut 3 bases from V and 8 bases from J, with 10 bases between. The CDR3 runs 12 residues. Germline V lookup: CDR1 LNHDA, CDR2 SQIVND (reference sequence). The DNA for the CDR3 is TGTGCCAGTAGTATCGGGAACACAGGCTACACCTTC. This sequence encodes CASSIGNTGYTF. The whole variable domain, remainder taken from reference TRBV19 and TRBJ1-2, is DGGITQSPKYLFRKEGQNVTLSCEQNLNHDAMYWYRQDPGQGLRLIYYSQIVNDFQKGDIAEGYSVSREKKESFPLTVTSAQKNPTAFYLCASSIGNTGYTFGSGTRLTVV.